Presented here are 18 T cell receptor beta chains from one specimen sequenced in a study of PD-1 blockade in classical Hodgkin lymphoma. The table came from immunoSEQ multiplex PCR; TCRdb's copy has only in-frame clones and leaves some out. The sample has more than 90,000 clones; roughly 76% are singletons. Relapses following autologous stem cell transplantation were seen in all patients, with brentuximab vedotin exposure varying. The sample consisted of peripheral blood mononuclear cells (PBMCs), taken before the second cycle of nivolumab. The source is a human donor with classical Hodgkin lymphoma.

J is TRBJ1-2 and V is TRBV5-1; D remains ambiguous. From germline, CDR1 is SGHRS and CDR2 YFSETQ. This CDR3 has 13 residues. Trimming stripped 5 bases from V and 4 bases from J, with 12 bases between. The CDR3 loop reads CASRINEVYGYTF. The CDR3 DNA sequence: TGCGCCAGCAGAATCAACGAGGTCTATGGCTACACCTTC. The full variable domain, its missing parts supplied by reference TRBV5-1 and TRBJ1-2, is KAGVTQTPRYLIKTRGQQVTLSCSPISGHRSVSWYQQTPGQGLQFLFEYFSETQRNKGNFPGRFSGRQFSNSRSEMNVSTLELGDSALYLCASRINEVYGYTFGSGTRLTVV.

The chain combines TRBV11-2 with TRBJ1-1; D remains unclear. Germline CDR1 reads SGHAT; CDR2 reads FQNNGV. The CDR3 contains 16 residues. Trimming pared 2 bases from V and 1 base from J, leaving 14 bases between. The CDR3 region has the DNA TGTGCCAGCAGCTTACTTTCAAGGTCAGGGAACACTGAAGCTTTCTTT. Its protein is CASSLLSRSGNTEAFF.

The DNA of the CDR3 is TGTGCCAGCGGCACGAGGGGGGGCGCGGGGGAGACCCAGTACTTC. This sequence encodes CASGTRGGAGETQYF. The V and J genes are TRBV7-6 and TRBJ2-5; weak D call: TRBD2 (7 bases). The CDR3 consists of 15 residues. V gave up 8 bases and J gave up 5 bases, with 21 bases separating them. Germline V gene data show CDR1 as SGHVS and CDR2 as FNYEAQ. Using reference TRBV7-6 and TRBJ2-5 for the parts outside the CDR3, the full variable domain is GAGVSQSPRYKVTKRGQDVALRCDPISGHVSLYWYRQALGQGPEFLTYFNYEAQQDKSGLPNDRFSAERPEGSISTLTIQRTEQRDSAMYRCASGTRGGAGETQYFGPGTRLLVL.

The chain recombines TRBV5-1 with TRBJ2-3; D is ambiguous. Germline V CDR1 and CDR2: SGHRS, YFSETQ. CDR3 length: 15 amino acids. V lost 0 bases, J lost 2 bases, and 10 bases lay in between. CDR3 bases: TGCGCCAGCAGCTTGGATTCACGGCACACAGATACGCAGTATTTT. Its protein is CASSLDSRHTDTQYF. The full variable domain, rest sourced from reference TRBV5-1 and TRBJ2-3, is KAGVTQTPRYLIKTRGQQVTLSCSPISGHRSVSWYQQTPGQGLQFLFEYFSETQRNKGNFPGRFSGRQFSNSRSEMNVSTLELGDSALYLCASSLDSRHTDTQYFGPGTRLTVL.

This clone was seen only a few times. The same CDR3 can be traced to other DNA sequences in this sample. The rearrangement links TRBV5-6 to TRBJ1-1; D not resolved. V shed 3 bases and J shed 1 base, with 13 bases lying between them. This CDR3 spans 15 amino acids. Per the germline V gene, CDR1 is SGHDT and CDR2 is YYEEEE. Here the CDR3 reads CASSSTPAGNTEAFF. The CDR3 nucleotides are TGTGCCAGCAGCTCTACCCCGGCGGGGAACACTGAAGCTTTCTTT.

V is TRBV13 and J is TRBJ2-7; D remains ambiguous. The CDR3 totals 14 residues. V was trimmed by 3 bases and J by 4 bases, leaving 13 bases between them. From germline, CDR1 is PRHDT and CDR2 FYEKMQ (reference sequence). Here the CDR3 reads CASSFTPNQYEQYF. In DNA, the CDR3 is TGTGCCAGCAGCTTCACCCCCAACCAGTACGAGCAGTACTTC.

The gene calls are TRBV5-4 and TRBJ2-5; TRBD2 agrees at 13 bases. CDR1 is SGHNT and CDR2 is YYREEE in the germline V gene (reference sequence). There are 18 residues in the CDR3. V trimming: 1 base; J trimming: 5 bases; junction bases outside the gene matches: 11. The CDR3 coding sequence is TGTGCCAGCAGCTTGACTAGCGGGAGGGCCGGAGTGAGGGAGACCCAGTACTTC. Translation gives CASSLTSGRAGVRETQYF.

This clone came up a few times. The chain couples TRBV7-6 to TRBJ1-3; D is uncertain. Germline-derived CDR1 and CDR2 are SGHVS and FNYEAQ. The CDR3 loop spans 12 amino acids. V lost 5 bases, J lost 4 bases, and 6 bases lay in between. The chain's CDR3 is CASSVPGNTIYF. Written as DNA, the CDR3 is TGTGCCAGCAGCGTCCCCGGAAACACCATATATTTT.

The chain recombines TRBV10-2 with TRBJ2-7; weak D call: TRBD1 (6 bases). The CDR3 sequence is 15 residues long. V lost 3 bases and J lost 3, with 15 bases in between. Germline V gene sequence: CDR1 WSHSY, CDR2 SAAADI. The CDR3 reads CASSEGQGSIYEQYF. In DNA form, the CDR3 reads TGCGCCAGCAGTGAAGGGCAGGGGTCAATCTACGAGCAGTACTTC.

The CDR3 bases are TGTGCCAGCAGCCGGGCAGGGGGCTGGTCCGGGGAGCTGTTTTTT. It codes for CASSRAGGWSGELFF. J is TRBJ2-2 and V is TRBV14, with TRBD1 matching over 8 bases. The germline V gene has CDR1 SGHDN and CDR2 FVKESK. After removal of 4 bases from V and 6 bases from J, the junction contained 7 bases not matched to a gene. The CDR3 has 15 amino acids.

The sample holds a few counts of this clone. The chain links TRBV28 to TRBJ1-5; D is unresolved. The V gene's germline CDR1 is MDHEN and CDR2 SYDVKM. Between the trimmed V and J ends, which lost 4 bases and 7 bases, there was a span of 14 bases. This CDR3 is built from 14 residues. The CDR3 DNA reads TGTGCCAGCAGTTGGGATCGTACCGACCAGCCCCAGCATTTT. This translates into CASSWDRTDQPQHF.

The genes are TRBV2 and TRBJ2-3; D is unresolved. V dropped 4 bases and J dropped 2 bases, with 4 bases sitting between them. The CDR3 is 12 residues long. The germline CDR1 and CDR2 sequences are SNHLY and FYNNEI. The CDR3 protein is CASSVLTDTQYF. The CDR3 DNA follows: TGTGCCAGCAGTGTACTCACAGATACGCAGTATTTT. The variable domain in full, completed from reference TRBV2 and TRBJ2-3, reads EPEVTQTPSHQVTQMGQEVILRCVPISNHLYFYWYRQILGQKVEFLVSFYNNEISEKSEIFDDQFSVERPDGSNFTLKIRSTKLEDSAMYFCASSVLTDTQYFGPGTRLTVL.

This chain joins TRBV6-1 and TRBJ2-1, with D uncertain. Deletions cut 4 bases from V and 2 bases from J, with 12 bases between. This CDR3 comprises 15 residues. Germline assignment: CDR1 MNHNS and CDR2 SASEGT. CDR3 nucleotides: TGTGCCAGCAGTGTGAGTTCCCCAACCTACAATGAGCAGTTCTTC. Translating gives CASSVSSPTYNEQFF.

The J gene is TRBJ2-7, the V gene TRBV2, with D unclear. The CDR3 runs to 17 residues. Germline V gene sequence: CDR1 SNHLY, CDR2 FYNNEI. Trimming stripped 5 bases from V and 4 bases from J, with 24 bases between. CDR3 region: CASSKDGVKGFLYEQYF. The CDR3, as DNA: TGTGCCAGCAGTAAGGACGGAGTAAAGGGTTTTCTATACGAGCAGTACTTC.

The chain combines TRBV7-2 with TRBJ2-2, with D possibly being TRBD1 (5 bases). The CDR3 is 15 amino acids. Looked up from germline, CDR1 is SGHTA and CDR2 is FQGNSA. V was cut by 5 bases and J by 0 bases, with 10 bases left in between. The CDR3 is CASSPQTANTGELFF. The CDR3 bases are TGTGCCAGCAGCCCCCAGACAGCGAACACCGGGGAGCTGTTTTTT.

J is TRBJ2-3 and V is TRBV5-1; D uncertain. This CDR3 comprises 14 residues. V was pared by 3 bases and J by 3 bases, with 11 bases between. Germline values: CDR1 SGHRS, CDR2 YFSETQ. DNA for the CDR3: TGCGCCAGCAGCTCATATTGGGGAACAGATACGCAGTATTTT. Its protein product is CASSSYWGTDTQYF.

The genes are TRBV11-1 and TRBJ1-1; D perhaps matches TRBD1 (5 bases). Trimming took 5 bases from V and 4 from J, leaving 23 bases between them. This CDR3 is built from 17 residues. The germline V gene has CDR1 SGHAT and CDR2 FQDESV (reference sequence). CDR3 DNA: TGTGCCAGCAGCCCTAGTCTGGACACTCAAAAAACCACTGAAGCTTTCTTT. Its translation is CASSPSLDTQKTTEAFF.

The rearrangement links TRBV29-1 to TRBJ1-1; 7 positions match TRBD1. Trimming cost V 3 bases and J 3 bases; bases outside gene matches: 4. Germline CDR1 reads SQVTM; CDR2 reads ANQGSEA. The CDR3 consists of 13 residues. CDR3 nucleotides: TGCAGCGTTGATCGGACAGGCGACACTGAAGCTTTCTTT. It yields the protein CSVDRTGDTEAFF.